This TCR beta chain appears in the sequencing data of a study of OX40 agonist ivuxolimab in advanced cancers. On the study more broadly: Prior anti-PD-1, anti-PD-L1 or anti-CTLA-4 therapy was allowed; more than 30% had some.

The repertoire was sequenced with immunoSEQ multiplex PCR; TCRdb's copy has only in-frame clones and lacks some. Of 90,000 to 100,000 clones listed, roughly 90% were seen once; the top ten hold roughly 2.6%. Germline V CDR1 and CDR2: ENHRY, SYGVKD. V lost 5 bases to trimming and J lost 3 bases, with 16 bases between them. CDR3 length: 15 residues. The rearrangement joins TRBV10-3 to TRBJ1-1, with unresolved D. Material: CD4+ or CD8+ T cells sorted from blood, obtained in a trial of the OX40 agonist ivuxolimab. The receptor's source is an adult with an advanced solid tumor such as melanoma, head and neck, liver or kidney cancer. CDR3 protein: CAISTRSAGYTEAFF. In nucleotides, the CDR3 is TGTGCCATCAGTACCCGGTCCGCGGGGTACACTGAAGCTTTCTTT.